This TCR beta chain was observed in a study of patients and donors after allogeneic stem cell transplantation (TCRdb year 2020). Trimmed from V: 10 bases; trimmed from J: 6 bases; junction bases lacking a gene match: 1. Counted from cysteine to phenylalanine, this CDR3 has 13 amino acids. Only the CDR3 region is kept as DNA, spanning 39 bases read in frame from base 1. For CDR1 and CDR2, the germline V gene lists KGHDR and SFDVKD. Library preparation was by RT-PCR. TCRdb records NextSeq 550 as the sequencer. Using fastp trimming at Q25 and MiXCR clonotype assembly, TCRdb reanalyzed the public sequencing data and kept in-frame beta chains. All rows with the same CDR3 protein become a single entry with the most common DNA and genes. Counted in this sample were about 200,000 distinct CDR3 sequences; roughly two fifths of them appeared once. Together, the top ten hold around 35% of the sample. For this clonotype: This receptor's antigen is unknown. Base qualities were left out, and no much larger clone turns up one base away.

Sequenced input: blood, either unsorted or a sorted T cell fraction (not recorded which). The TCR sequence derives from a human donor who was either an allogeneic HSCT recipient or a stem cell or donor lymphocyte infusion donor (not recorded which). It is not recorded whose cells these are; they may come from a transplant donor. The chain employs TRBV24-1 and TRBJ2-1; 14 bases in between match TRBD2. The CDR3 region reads CATGLAGVNEQFF. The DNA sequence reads TGTGCCACGGGACTAGCGGGAGTCAATGAGCAGTTCTTC.